These 8 T cell receptor beta chains originate from one sample sequenced in a study of blood T cell repertoires in COVID-19. Clones were read by immunoSEQ multiplex PCR, and TCRdb kept only the in-frame ones, dropping some. The data contain about 100,000 clones, 86% of them singletons. Source material: peripheral blood. These receptors were obtained from a woman in her sixties in a cohort sampled during active or convalescent COVID-19.

This rearrangement joins TRBV7-8 to TRBJ1-4; TRBD1 is a possible D gene (6 bases). Trimming removed 5 bases from V and 6 bases from J, with 19 bases in between. The CDR3 has 16 amino acids. Germline CDR1 SGHVS, CDR2 FQNEAQ. The CDR3 bases are TGTGCCAGCAGCCCACCCCCCTGGGGGGGCGATGAAAAACTGTTTTTT. Amino acids: CASSPPPWGGDEKLFF.

DNA of the CDR3: TGTGCCAGCAGCTTACAGGACAGGGGAAAAGAGACCCAGTACTTC. Protein: CASSLQDRGKETQYF. J is TRBJ2-5 and V is TRBV5-4, with 9 bases that match TRBD1. This CDR3 is 15 amino acids long. Unmatched junction bases numbered 5, after V lost 2 bases and J lost 3 bases. CDR1 is SGHNT and CDR2 is YYREEE in the germline V gene (reference sequence).

This rearrangement joins TRBV5-4 to TRBJ1-1; TRBD1 matches at 7 bases. This CDR3 comprises 14 residues. CDR1 and CDR2 from the germline V gene are SGHNT and YYREEE (reference sequence). V lost 1 base and J lost 6; bases outside the gene matches: 6. CDR3 nucleotide sequence: TGTGCCAGCAGCTTGCAGGGGGGCGGGCCTGAAGCTTTCTTT. It yields the protein CASSLQGGGPEAFF.

This rearrangement joins TRBV2 to TRBJ1-2; 9 nucleotides match TRBD1. There are 12 residues in the CDR3. CDR1 is SNHLY and CDR2 is FYNNEI in the germline V gene. V lost 7 bases and J lost 6; bases outside the gene matches: 3. The CDR3 spells CASTRDRDGYTF. DNA of the CDR3: TGTGCCAGCACCCGGGACAGGGATGGCTACACCTTC.

The chain couples TRBV7-9 to TRBJ2-7; 9 bases line up with TRBD1. This CDR3 is built from 16 residues. V was pared by 5 bases and J by 5 bases, with 13 bases of the junction left unmatched. Germline assignment: CDR1 SEHNR and CDR2 FQNEAQ (reference sequence). CDR3 amino acids: CASSPEPGTGKHEQYF. CDR3 DNA sequence: TGTGCCAGCAGCCCTGAGCCCGGGACAGGGAAGCACGAGCAGTACTTC.

The chain has TRBV7-8 and TRBJ1-3, with a possible D match to TRBD1 (6 bases). The V end lost 3 bases, the J end lost 5 bases, and 11 bases lay between the germline ends. This CDR3 is built from 14 residues. The germline CDR1 and CDR2 sequences are SGHVS and FQNEAQ. This chain's CDR3 is CASSFPGVRNTIYF. Written as DNA, the CDR3 is TGTGCCAGCAGCTTCCCAGGGGTTCGAAACACCATATATTTT.

The chain couples TRBV7-9 to TRBJ1-1, with D tentatively TRBD1 (5 bases). Between the trimmed V and J ends, which lost 0 bases and 0 bases, there was a span of 8 bases. The V gene's germline CDR1 is SEHNR and CDR2 FQNEAQ (reference sequence). This CDR3 has 15 amino acids. The CDR3 DNA is TGTGCCAGCAGCTTAGCGGACACTTTGAACACTGAAGCTTTCTTT. Protein: CASSLADTLNTEAFF.

With regard to this clone: At one of its ends the junction is not consistent with the germline gene, which may arise from a read error. The chain links TRBV7-7 to TRBJ2-7, with D tentatively TRBD2 (6 bases). This CDR3 contains 15 residues. Germline V gene lookup returns CDR1 SSHAT and CDR2 FNYEAQ (reference sequence). CDR3 DNA sequence: TGTGCTAGCAGCTTATCGCTAGCGTACTCCTACGAGCAGTACTTC. It yields the protein CASSLSLAYSYEQYF.